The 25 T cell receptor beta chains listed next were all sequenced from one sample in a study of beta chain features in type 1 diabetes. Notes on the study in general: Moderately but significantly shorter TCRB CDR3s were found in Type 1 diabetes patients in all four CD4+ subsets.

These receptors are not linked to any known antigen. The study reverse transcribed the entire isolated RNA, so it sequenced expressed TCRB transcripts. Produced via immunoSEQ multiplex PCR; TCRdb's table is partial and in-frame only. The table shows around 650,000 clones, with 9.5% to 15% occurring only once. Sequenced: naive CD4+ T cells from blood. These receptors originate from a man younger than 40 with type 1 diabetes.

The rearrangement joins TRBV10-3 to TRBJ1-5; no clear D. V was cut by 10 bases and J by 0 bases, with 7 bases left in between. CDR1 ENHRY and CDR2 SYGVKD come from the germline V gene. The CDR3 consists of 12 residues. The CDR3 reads CATGDSNQPQHF. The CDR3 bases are TGTGCCACCGGGGATAGCAATCAGCCCCAGCATTTT.

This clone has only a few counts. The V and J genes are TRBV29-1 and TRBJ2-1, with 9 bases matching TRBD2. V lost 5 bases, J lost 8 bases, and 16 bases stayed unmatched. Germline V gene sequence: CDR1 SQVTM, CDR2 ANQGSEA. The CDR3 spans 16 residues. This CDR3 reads CSVQTPLAGGWDEQFF. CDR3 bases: TGCAGCGTTCAAACCCCTCTCGCGGGGGGGTGGGATGAGCAGTTCTTC.

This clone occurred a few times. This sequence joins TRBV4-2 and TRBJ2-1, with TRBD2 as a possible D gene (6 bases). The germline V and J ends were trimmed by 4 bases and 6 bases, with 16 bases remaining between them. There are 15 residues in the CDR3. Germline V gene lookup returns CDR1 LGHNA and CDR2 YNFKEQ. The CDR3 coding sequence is TGTGCCAGCAGCCTCTCCAAAAGCGGGTCCAATGAGCAGTTCTTC. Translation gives CASSLSKSGSNEQFF.

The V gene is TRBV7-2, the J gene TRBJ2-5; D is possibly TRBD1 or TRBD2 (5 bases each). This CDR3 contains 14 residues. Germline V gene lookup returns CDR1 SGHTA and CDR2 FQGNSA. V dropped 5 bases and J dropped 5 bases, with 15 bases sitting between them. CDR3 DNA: TGTGCCAGCAGCGCCGGGACGGGACGGGAGACCCAGTACTTC. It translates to CASSAGTGRETQYF.

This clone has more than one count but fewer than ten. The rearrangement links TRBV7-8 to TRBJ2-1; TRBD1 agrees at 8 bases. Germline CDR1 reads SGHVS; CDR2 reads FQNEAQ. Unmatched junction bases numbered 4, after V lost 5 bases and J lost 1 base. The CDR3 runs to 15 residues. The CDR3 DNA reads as TGTGCCAGCAGCACAAGGACAGGGTCCTACAATGAGCAGTTCTTC. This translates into CASSTRTGSYNEQFF.

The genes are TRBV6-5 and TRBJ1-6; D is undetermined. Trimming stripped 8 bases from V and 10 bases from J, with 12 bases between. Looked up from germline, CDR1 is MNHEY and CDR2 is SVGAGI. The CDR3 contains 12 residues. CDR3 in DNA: TGTGCCAGCGGCCCTTATAGGTCACCCCTCCACTTT. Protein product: CASGPYRSPLHF.

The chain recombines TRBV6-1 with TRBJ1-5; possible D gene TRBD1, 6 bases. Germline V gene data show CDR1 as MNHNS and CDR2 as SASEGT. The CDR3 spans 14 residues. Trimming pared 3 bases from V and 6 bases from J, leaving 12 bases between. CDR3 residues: CASSEDRWGQPQHF. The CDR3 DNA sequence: TGTGCCAGCAGTGAGGACAGATGGGGTCAGCCCCAGCATTTT.

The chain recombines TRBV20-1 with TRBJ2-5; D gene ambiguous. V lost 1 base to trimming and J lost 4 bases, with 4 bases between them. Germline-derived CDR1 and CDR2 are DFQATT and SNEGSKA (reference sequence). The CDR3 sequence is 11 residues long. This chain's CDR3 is CSARVAETQYF. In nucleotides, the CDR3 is TGCAGTGCTAGAGTGGCAGAGACCCAGTACTTC.

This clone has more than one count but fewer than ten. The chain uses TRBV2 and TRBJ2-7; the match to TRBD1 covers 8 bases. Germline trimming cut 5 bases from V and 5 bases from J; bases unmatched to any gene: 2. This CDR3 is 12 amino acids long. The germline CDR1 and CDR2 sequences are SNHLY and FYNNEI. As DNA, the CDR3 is TGTGCCAGCAGTTCGGACAGGGACGAGCAGTACTTC. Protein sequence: CASSSDRDEQYF.

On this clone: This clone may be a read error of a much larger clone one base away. The CDR3 DNA sequence: TGTGCCAGCAGCCAAACCCAAGAGACCCAGTACTTC. Its protein product is CASSQTQETQYF. V gene TRBV7-6 combines with J gene TRBJ2-5; no clear D gene. V dropped 5 bases and J dropped 1 base, with 5 bases sitting between them. The germline CDR1 and CDR2 sequences are SGHVS and FNYEAQ. This CDR3 region has 12 residues. The full variable domain, completed using reference TRBV7-6 and TRBJ2-5, is GAGVSQSPRYKVTKRGQDVALRCDPISGHVSLYWYRQALGQGPEFLTYFNYEAQQDKSGLPNDRFSAERPEGSISTLTIQRTEQRDSAMYRCASSQTQETQYFGPGTRLLVL.

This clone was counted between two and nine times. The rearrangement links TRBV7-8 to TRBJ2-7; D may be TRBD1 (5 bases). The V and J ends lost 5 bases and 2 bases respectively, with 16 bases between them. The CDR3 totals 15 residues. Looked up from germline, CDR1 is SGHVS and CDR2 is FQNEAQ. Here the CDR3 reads CASSPSVAGTYEQYF. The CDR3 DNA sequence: TGTGCCAGCAGCCCCTCAGTAGCAGGGACCTACGAGCAGTACTTC. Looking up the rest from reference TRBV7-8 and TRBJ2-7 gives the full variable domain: GAGVSQSPRYKVAKRGQDVALRCDPISGHVSLFWYQQALGQGPEFLTYFQNEAQLDKSGLPSDRFFAERPEGSVSTLKIQRTQQEDSAVYLCASSPSVAGTYEQYFGPGTRLTVT.

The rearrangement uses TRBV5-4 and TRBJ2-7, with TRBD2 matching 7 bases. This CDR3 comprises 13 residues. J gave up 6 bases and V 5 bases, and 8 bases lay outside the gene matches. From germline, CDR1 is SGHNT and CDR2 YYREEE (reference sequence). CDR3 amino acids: CASRNYGGIEQYF. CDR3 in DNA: TGTGCCAGCAGAAACTACGGGGGGATCGAGCAGTACTTC.

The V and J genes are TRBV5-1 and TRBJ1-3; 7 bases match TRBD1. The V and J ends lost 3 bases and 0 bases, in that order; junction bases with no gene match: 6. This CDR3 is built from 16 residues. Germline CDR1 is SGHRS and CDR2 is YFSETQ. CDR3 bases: TGCGCCAGCAGCTCTGGACAGGCCTCCTCTGGAAACACCATATATTTT. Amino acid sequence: CASSSGQASSGNTIYF. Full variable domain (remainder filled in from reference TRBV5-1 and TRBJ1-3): KAGVTQTPRYLIKTRGQQVTLSCSPISGHRSVSWYQQTPGQGLQFLFEYFSETQRNKGNFPGRFSGRQFSNSRSEMNVSTLELGDSALYLCASSSGQASSGNTIYFGEGSWLTVV.

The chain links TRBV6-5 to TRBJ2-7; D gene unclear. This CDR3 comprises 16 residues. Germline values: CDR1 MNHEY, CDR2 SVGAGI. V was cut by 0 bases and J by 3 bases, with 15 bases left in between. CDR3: CASSYSLLSTFYEQYF. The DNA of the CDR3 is TGTGCCAGCAGTTACTCCTTATTGTCCACTTTCTACGAGCAGTACTTC.

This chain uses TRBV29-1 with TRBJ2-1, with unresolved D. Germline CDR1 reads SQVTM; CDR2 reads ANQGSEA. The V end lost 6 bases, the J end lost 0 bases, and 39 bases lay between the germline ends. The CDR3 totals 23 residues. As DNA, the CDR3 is TGCAGCGTCCCGTCACTTGACATAAGAAATAAGGGCCGGGCGTCCCGCTCCTACAATGAGCAGTTCTTC. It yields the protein CSVPSLDIRNKGRASRSYNEQFF.

CDR3 coding DNA: TGTGCCAGCAGCAAACAGGGCCCAGAGACCCAGTACTTC. Amino acid sequence: CASSKQGPETQYF. This chain uses TRBV6-6 with TRBJ2-5, with D tentatively TRBD1 (6 bases). CDR3 length equals 13 residues. Trimming took off 6 bases at V and 4 bases at J, with 12 bases between the two ends. Germline V gives CDR1 MNHNY, CDR2 SVGAGI (reference sequence).

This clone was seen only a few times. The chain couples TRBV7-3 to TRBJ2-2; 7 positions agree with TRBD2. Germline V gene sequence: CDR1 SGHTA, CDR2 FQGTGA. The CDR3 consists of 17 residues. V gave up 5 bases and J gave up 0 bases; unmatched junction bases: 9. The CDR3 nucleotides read TGTGCCAGCAGCCACCCTCCGGGGGGATCGAACACCGGGGAGCTGTTTTTT. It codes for CASSHPPGGSNTGELFF.

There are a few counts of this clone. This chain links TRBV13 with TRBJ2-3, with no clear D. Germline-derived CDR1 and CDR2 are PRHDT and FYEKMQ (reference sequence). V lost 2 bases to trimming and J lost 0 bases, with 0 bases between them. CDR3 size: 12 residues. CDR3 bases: TGTGCCAGCAGCTTAAGCACAGATACGCAGTATTTT. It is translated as CASSLSTDTQYF.

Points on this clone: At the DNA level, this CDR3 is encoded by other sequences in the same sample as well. DNA for the CDR3: TGCAGTGCTAACAGGAGAGAGACCCAGTACTTC. Its protein is CSANRRETQYF. The chain joins TRBV20-1 to TRBJ2-5; maybe TRBD1 (5 bases). Trimming took 4 bases from V and 4 from J, leaving 7 bases between them. The CDR3 length is 11 residues. In germline, CDR1 is DFQATT, CDR2 SNEGSKA (reference sequence).

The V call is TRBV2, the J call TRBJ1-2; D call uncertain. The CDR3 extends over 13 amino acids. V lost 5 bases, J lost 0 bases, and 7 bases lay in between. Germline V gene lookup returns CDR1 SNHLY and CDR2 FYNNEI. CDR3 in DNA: TGTGCCAGCAGTTCAGGATCTAACTATGGCTACACCTTC. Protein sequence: CASSSGSNYGYTF.

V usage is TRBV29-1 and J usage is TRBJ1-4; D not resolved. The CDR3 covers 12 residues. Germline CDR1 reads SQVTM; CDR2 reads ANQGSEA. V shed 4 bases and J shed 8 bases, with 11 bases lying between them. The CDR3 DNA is TGCAGCGTTGTTTTGAATGGGGAAAAACTGTTTTTT. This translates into CSVVLNGEKLFF.

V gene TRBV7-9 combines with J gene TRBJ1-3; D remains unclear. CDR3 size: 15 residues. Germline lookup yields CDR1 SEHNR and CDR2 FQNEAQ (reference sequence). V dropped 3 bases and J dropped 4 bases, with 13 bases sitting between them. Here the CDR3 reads CASSLVGTGGNTIYF. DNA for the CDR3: TGTGCCAGCAGCTTGGTAGGAACGGGGGGAAACACCATATATTTT.

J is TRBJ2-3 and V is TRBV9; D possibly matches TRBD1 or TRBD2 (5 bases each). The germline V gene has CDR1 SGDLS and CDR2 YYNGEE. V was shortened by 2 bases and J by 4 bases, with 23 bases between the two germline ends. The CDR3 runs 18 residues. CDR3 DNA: TGTGCCAGCAGCGTCCCGGATGTGGGGGTTCTGTTTCCAGATACGCAGTATTTT. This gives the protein CASSVPDVGVLFPDTQYF. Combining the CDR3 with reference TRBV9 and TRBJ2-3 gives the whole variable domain DSGVTQTPKHLITATGQRVTLRCSPRSGDLSVYWYQQSLDQGLQFLIQYYNGEERAKGNILERFSAQQFPDLHSELNLSSLELGDSALYFCASSVPDVGVLFPDTQYFGPGTRLTVL.

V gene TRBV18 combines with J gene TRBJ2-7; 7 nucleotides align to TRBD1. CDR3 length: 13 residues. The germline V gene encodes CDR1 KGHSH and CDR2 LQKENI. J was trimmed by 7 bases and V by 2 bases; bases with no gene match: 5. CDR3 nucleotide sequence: TGTGCCAGCTCACCAGACAGGGCTTTAGAGCAGTACTTC. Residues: CASSPDRALEQYF.

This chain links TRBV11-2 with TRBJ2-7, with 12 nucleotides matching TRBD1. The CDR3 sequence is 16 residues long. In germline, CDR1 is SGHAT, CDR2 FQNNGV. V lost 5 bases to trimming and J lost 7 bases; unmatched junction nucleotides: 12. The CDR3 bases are TGTGCCAGCAGCATCTCCCCCGGGACAGGGGGCCGAGAGCAGTACTTC. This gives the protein CASSISPGTGGREQYF.